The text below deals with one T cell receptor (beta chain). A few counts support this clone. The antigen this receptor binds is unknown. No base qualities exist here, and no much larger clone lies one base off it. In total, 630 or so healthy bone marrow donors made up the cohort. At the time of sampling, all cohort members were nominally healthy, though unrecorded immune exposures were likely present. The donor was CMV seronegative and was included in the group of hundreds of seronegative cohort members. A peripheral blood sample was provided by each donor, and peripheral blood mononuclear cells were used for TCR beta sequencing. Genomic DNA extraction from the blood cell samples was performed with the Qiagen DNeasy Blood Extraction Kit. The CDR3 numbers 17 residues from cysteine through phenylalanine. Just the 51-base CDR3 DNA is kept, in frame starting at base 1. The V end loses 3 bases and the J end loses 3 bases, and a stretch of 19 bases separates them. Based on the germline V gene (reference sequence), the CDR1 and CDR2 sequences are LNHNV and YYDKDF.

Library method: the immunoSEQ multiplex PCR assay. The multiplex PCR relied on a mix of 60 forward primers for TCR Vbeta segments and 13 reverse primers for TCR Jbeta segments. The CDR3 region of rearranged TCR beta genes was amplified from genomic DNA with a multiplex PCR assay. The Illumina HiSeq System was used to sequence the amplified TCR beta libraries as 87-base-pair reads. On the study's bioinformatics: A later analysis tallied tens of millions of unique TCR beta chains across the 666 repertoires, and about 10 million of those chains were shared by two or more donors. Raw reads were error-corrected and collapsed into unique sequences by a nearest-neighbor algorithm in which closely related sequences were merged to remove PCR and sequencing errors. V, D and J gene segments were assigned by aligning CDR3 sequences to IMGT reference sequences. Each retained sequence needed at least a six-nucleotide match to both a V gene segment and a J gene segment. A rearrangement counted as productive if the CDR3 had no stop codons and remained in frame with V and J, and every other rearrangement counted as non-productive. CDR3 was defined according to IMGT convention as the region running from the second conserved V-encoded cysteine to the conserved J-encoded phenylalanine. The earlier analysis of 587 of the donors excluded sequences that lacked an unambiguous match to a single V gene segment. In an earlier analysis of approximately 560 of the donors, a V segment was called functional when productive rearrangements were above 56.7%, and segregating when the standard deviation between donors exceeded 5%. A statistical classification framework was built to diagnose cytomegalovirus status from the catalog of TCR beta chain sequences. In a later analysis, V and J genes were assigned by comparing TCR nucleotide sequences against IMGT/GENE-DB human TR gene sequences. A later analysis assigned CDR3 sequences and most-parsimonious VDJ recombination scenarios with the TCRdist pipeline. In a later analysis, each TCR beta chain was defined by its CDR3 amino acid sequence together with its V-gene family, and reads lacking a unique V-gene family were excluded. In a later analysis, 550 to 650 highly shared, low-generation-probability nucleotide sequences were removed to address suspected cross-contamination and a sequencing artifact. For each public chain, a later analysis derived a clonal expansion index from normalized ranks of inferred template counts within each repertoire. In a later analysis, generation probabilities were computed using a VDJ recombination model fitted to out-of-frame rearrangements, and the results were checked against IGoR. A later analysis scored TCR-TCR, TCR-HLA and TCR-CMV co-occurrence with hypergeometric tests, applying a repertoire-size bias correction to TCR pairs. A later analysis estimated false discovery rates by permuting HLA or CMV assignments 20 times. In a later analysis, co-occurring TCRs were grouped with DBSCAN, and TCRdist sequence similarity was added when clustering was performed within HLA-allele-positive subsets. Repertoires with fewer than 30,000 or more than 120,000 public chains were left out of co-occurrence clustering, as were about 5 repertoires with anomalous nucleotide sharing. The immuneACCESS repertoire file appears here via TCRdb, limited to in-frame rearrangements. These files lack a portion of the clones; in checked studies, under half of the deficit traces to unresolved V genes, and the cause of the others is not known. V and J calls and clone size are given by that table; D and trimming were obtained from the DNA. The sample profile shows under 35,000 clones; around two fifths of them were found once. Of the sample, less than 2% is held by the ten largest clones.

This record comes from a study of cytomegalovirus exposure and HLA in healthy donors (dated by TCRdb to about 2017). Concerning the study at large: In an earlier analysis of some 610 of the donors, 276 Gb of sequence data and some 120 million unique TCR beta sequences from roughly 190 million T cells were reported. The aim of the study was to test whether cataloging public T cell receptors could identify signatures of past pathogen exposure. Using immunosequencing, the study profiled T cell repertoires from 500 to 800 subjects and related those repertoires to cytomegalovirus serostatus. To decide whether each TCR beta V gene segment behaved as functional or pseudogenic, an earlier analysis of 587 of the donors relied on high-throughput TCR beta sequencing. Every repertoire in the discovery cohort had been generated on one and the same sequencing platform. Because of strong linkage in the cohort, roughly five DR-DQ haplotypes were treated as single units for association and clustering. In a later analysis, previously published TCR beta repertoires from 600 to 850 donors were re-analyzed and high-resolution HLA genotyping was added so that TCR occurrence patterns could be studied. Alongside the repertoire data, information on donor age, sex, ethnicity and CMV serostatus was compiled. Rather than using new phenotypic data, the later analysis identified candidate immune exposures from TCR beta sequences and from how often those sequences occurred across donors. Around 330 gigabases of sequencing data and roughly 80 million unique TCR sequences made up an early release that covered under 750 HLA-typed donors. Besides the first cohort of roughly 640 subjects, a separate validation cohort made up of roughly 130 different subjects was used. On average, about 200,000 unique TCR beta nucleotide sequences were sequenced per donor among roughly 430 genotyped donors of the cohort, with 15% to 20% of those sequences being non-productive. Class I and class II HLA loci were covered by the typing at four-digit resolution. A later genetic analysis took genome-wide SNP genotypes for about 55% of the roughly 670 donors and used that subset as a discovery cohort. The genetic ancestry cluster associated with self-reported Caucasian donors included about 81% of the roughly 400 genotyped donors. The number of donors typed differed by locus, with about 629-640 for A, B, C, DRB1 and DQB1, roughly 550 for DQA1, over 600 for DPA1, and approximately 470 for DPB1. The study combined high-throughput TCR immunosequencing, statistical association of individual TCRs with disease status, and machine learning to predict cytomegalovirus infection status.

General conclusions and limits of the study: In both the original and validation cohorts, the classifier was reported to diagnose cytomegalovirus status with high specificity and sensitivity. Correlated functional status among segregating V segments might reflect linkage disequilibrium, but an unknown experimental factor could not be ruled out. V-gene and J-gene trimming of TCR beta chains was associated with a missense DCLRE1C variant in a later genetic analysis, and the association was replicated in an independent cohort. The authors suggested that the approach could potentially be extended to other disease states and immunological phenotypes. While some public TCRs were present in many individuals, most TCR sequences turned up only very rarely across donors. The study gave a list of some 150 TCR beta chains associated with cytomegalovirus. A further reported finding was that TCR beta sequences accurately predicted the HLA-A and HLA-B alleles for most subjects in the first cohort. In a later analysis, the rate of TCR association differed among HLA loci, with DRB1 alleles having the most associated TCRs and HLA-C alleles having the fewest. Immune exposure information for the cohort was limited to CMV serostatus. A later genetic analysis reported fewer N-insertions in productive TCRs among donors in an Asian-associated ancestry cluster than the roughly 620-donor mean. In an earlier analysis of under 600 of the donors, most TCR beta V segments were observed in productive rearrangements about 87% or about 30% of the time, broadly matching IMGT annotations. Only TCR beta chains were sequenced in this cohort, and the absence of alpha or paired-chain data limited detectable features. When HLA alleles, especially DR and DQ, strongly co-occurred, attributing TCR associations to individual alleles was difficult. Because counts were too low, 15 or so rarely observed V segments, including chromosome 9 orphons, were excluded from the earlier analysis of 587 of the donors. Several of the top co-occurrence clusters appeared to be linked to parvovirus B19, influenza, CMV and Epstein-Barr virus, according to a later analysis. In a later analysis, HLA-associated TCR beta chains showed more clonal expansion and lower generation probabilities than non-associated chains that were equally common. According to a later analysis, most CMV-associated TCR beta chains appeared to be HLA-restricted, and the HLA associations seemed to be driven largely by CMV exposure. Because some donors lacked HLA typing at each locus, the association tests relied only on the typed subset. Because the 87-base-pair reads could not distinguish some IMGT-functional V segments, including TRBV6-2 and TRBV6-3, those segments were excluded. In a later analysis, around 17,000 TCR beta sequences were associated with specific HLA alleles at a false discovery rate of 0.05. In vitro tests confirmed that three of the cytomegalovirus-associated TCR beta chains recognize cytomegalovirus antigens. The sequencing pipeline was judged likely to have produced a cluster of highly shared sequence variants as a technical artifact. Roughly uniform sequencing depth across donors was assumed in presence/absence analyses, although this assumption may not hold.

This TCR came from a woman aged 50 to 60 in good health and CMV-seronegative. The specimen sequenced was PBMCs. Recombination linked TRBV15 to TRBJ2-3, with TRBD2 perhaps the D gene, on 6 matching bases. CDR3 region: CATSSLFTGLTTDTQYF. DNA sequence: TGTGCCACCAGCAGCCTCTTCACGGGACTCACTACAGATACGCAGTATTTT.